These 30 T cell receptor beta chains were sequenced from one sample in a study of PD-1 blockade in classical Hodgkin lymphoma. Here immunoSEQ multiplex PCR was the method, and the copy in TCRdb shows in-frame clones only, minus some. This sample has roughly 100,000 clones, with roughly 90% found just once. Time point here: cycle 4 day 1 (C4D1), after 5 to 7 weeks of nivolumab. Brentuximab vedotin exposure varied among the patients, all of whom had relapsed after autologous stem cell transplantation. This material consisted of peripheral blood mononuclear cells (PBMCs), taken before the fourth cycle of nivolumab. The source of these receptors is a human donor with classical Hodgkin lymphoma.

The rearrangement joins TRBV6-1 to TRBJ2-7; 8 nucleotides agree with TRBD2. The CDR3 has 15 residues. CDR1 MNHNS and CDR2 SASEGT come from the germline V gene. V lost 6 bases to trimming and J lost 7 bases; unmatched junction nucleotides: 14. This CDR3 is CASRGVNGRAAEQYF. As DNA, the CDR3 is TGTGCCAGCAGGGGGGTGAACGGGAGGGCCGCGGAGCAGTACTTC.

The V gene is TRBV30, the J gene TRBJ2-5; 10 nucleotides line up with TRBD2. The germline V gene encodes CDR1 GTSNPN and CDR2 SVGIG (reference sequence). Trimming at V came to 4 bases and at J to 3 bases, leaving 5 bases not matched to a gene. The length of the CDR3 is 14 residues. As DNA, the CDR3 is TGTGCCTGGATAGTAGCGGGAGGCAAAGAGACCCAGTACTTC. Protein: CAWIVAGGKETQYF.

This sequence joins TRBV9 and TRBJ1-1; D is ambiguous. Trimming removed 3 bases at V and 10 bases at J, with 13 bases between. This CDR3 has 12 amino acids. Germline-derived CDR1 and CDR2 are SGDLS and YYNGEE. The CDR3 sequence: CASSGEFGGAFF. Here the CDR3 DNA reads TGTGCCAGCAGCGGGGAATTTGGTGGAGCTTTCTTT. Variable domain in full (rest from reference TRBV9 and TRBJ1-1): DSGVTQTPKHLITATGQRVTLRCSPRSGDLSVYWYQQSLDQGLQFLIQYYNGEERAKGNILERFSAQQFPDLHSELNLSSLELGDSALYFCASSGEFGGAFFGQGTRLTVV.

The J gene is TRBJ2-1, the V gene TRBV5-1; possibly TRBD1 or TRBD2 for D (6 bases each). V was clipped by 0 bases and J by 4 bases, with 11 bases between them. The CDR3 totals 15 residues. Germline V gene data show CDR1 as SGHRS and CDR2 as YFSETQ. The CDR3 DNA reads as TGCGCCAGCAGCTTGGCGGGGGCGGGATACAATGAGCAGTTCTTC. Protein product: CASSLAGAGYNEQFF.

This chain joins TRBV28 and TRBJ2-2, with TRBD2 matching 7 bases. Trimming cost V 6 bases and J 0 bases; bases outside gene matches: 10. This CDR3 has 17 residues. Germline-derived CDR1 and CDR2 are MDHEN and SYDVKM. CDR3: CASSSASGDANTGELFF. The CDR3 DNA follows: TGTGCCAGCAGCTCGGCGAGCGGGGACGCGAACACCGGGGAGCTGTTTTTT. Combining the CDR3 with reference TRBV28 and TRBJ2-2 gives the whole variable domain DVKVTQSSRYLVKRTGEKVFLECVQDMDHENMFWYRQDPGLGLRLIYFSYDVKMKEKGDIPEGYSVSREKKERFSLILESASTNQTSMYLCASSSASGDANTGELFFGEGSRLTVL.

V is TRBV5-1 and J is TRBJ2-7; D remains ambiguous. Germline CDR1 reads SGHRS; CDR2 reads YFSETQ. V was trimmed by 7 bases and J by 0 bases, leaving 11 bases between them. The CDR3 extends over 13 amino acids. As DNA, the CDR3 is TGCGCCAGCGGCCTCGCAAGCTCCTACGAGCAGTACTTC. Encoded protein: CASGLASSYEQYF.

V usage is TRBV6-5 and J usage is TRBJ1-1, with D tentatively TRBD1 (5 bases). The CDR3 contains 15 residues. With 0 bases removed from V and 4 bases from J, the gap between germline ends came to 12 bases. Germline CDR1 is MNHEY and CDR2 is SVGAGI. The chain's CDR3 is CASSYSIGGGTEAFF. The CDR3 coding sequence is TGTGCCAGCAGTTACTCGATTGGGGGGGGCACTGAAGCTTTCTTT.

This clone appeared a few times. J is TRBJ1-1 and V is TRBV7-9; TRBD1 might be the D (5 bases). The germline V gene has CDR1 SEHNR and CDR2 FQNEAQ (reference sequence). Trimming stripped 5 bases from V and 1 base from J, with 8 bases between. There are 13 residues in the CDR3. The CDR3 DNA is TGTGCCAGCAGCGACGACAGGAACACTGAAGCTTTCTTT. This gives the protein CASSDDRNTEAFF.

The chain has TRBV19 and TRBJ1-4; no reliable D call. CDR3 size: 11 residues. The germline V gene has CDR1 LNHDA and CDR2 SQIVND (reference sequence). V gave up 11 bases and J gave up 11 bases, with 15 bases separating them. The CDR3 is CAVGRRGKLFF. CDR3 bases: TGTGCCGTGGGGAGAAGAGGGAAACTGTTTTTT.

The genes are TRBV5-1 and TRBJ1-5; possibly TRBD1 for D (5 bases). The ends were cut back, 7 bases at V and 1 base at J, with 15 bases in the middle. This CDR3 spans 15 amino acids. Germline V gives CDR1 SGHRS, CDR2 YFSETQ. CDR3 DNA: TGCGCCAGCCGCAAGGGGTACGGGAGCAATCAGCCCCAGCATTTT. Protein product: CASRKGYGSNQPQHF.

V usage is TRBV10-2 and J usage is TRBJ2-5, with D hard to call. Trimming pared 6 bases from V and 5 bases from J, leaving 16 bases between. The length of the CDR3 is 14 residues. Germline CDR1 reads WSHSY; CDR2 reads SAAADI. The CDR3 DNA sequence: TGCGCCAGCAGCGCTCGACACGGTAGGGAGACCCAGTACTTC. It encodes CASSARHGRETQYF.

The CDR3 protein is CASSYGGDTGELFF. The CDR3 region has the DNA TGTGCCAGCAGTTACGGCGGAGACACCGGGGAGCTGTTTTTT. The chain is built from TRBV6-5 and TRBJ2-2; D gene ambiguous. Germline CDR1 and CDR2: MNHEY and SVGAGI. The CDR3 extends over 14 amino acids. Trimming shortened V by 2 bases and J by 3 bases, and 7 bases separated the two germline ends.

CDR3 sequence: CASSLLKGNYGYTF. In DNA, the CDR3 is TGTGCCAGCAGCTTATTAAAGGGCAACTATGGCTACACCTTC. V and J are TRBV7-9 and TRBJ1-2; D ambiguous. This CDR3 is built from 14 residues. CDR1 and CDR2 from the germline V gene are SEHNR and FQNEAQ (reference sequence). With 2 bases removed from V and 2 bases from J, the gap between germline ends came to 9 bases.

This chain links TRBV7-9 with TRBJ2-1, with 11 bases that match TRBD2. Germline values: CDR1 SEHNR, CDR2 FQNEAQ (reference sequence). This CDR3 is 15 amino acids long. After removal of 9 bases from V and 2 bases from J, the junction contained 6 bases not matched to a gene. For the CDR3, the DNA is TGTGCCAGTTTCCTAGCGGGAGGTACCTACAATGAGCAGTTCTTC. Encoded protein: CASFLAGGTYNEQFF.

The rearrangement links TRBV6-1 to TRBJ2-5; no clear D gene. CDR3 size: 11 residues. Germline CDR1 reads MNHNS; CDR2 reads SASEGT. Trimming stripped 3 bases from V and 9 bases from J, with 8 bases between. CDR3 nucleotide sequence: TGTGCCAGCAGTGATTTGAGACCCCAGTACTTC. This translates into CASSDLRPQYF.

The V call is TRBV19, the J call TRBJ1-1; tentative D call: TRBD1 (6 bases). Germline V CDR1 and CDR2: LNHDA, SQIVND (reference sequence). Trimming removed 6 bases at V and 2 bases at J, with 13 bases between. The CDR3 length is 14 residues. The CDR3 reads CASRNPGQNTEAFF. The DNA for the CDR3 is TGTGCCAGTAGGAATCCGGGACAAAACACTGAAGCTTTCTTT.

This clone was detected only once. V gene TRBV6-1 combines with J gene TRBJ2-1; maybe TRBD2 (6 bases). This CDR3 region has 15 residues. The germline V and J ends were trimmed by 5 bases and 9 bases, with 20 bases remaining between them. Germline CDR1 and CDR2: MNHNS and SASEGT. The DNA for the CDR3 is TGTGCCAGCAGTTCCCGGGACTCCCGGCGGGGTGAGCAGTTCTTC. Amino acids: CASSSRDSRRGEQFF.

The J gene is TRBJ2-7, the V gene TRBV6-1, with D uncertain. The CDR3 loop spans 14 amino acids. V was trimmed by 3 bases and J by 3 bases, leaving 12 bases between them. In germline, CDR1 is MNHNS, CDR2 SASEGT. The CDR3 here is CASSDRAIRYEQYF. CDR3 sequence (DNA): TGTGCCAGCAGTGACCGAGCCATCCGCTACGAGCAGTACTTC.

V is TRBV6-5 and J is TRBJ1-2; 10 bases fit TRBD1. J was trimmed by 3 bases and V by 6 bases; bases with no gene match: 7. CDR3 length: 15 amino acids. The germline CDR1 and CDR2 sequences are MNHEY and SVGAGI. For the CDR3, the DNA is TGTGCCAGCAGCTACCAAGGACAGGGGGACTATGGCTACACCTTC. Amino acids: CASSYQGQGDYGYTF.

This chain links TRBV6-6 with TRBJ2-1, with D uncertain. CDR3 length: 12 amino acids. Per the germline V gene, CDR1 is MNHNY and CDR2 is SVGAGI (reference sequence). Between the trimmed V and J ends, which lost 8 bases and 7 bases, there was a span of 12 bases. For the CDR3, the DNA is TGTGCCAGCGATTACGTAGAGAATGAGCAGTTCTTC. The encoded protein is CASDYVENEQFF.

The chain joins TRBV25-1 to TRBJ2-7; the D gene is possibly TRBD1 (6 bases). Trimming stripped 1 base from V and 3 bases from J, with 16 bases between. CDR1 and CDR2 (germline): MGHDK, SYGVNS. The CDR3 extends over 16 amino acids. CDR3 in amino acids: CASSEWGEGRGYEQYF. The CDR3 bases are TGTGCCAGCAGTGAATGGGGCGAAGGCAGGGGCTACGAGCAGTACTTC.

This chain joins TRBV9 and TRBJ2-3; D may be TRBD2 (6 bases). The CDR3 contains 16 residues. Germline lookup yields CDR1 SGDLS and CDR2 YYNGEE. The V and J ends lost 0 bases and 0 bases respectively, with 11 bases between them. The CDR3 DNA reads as TGTGCCAGCAGCGTAGGGGCGGGGATTAGCACAGATACGCAGTATTTT. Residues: CASSVGAGISTDTQYF.

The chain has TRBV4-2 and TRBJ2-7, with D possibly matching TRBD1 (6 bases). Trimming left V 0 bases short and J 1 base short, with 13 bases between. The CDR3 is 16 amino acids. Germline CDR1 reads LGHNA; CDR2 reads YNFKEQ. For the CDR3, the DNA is TGTGCCAGCAGCCAAGAGGGGGCAGGGATTTCCTACGAGCAGTACTTC. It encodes CASSQEGAGISYEQYF.

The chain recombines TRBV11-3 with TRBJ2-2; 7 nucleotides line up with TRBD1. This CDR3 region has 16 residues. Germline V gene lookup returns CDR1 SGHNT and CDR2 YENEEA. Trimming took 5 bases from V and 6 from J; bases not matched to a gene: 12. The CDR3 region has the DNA TGTGCCAGCAGCCCGTCTTCAGGGGGTCGGGCCGGGGAGCTGTTTTTT. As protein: CASSPSSGGRAGELFF.

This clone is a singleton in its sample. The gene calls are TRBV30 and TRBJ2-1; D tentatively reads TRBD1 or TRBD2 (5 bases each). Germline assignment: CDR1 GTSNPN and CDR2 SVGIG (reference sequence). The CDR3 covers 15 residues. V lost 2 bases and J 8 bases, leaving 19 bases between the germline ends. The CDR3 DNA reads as TGTGCCTGGAGTTTGGGGCTCCCCGGGGTCTATGAGCAGTTCTTC. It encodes CAWSLGLPGVYEQFF.

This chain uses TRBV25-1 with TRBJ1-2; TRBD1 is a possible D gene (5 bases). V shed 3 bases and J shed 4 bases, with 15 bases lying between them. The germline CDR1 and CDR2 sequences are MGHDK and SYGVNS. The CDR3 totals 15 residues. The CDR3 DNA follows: TGTGCCAGCAGTGATTGGGGTATGGGGCCCTATGGCTACACCTTC. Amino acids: CASSDWGMGPYGYTF.

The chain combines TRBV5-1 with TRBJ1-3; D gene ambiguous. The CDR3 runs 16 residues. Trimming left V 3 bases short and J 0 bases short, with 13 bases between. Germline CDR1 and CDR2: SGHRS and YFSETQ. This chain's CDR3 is CASSSQLPSSGNTIYF. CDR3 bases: TGCGCCAGCAGCTCACAGCTACCATCCTCTGGAAACACCATATATTTT.

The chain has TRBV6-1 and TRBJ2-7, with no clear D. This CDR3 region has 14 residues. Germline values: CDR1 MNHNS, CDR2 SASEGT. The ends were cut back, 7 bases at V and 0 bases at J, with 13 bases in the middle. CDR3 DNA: TGTGCCAGCACAAGGGCCGTCGGCTCCTACGAGCAGTACTTC. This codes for CASTRAVGSYEQYF.

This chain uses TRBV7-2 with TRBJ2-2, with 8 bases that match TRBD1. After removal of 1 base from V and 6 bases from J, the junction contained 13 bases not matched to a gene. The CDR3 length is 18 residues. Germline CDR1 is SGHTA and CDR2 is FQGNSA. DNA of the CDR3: TGTGCCAGCAGCTTAGAACAGGGGGTTTATCGAGGTGCCGGGGAGCTGTTTTTT. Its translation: CASSLEQGVYRGAGELFF. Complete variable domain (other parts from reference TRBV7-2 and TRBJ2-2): GAGVSQSPSNKVTEKGKDVELRCDPISGHTALYWYRQSLGQGLEFLIYFQGNSAPDKSGLPSDRFSAERTGGSVSTLTIQRTQQEDSAVYLCASSLEQGVYRGAGELFFGEGSRLTVL.

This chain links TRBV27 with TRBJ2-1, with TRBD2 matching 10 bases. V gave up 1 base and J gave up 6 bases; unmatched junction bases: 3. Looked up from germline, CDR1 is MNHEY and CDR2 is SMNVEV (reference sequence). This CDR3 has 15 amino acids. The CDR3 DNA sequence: TGTGCCAGCAGTTTATTTTCTAGCGGGGGCAATGAGCAGTTCTTC. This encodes CASSLFSSGGNEQFF.